This T cell receptor (beta chain) was recorded in a study of cytomegalovirus exposure and HLA in healthy donors. For the study at large: In a later analysis, the approximately 110 validation repertoires were reported to have used the same platform as the 650 to 800 first-cohort repertoires. Regarding the study as a whole: The study flagged about 160 TCR beta chains as cytomegalovirus-associated.

Some clones are missing from TCRdb's copy, which holds only in-frame ones; the method was immunoSEQ multiplex PCR. The data show about 130,000 clones, roughly 89% seen once. On this clone: The antigen is undetermined.

Per the germline V gene, CDR1 is ENHRY and CDR2 is SYGVKD. The length of the CDR3 is 13 residues. Trimming left V 0 bases short and J 5 bases short, with 8 bases between. An approximately 130-subject validation cohort, separate from the 666-subject first cohort, supplied the donors. The TCR was taken from a woman between 18 and 29 years old in good health and CMV-seropositive. Input material: PBMCs. The chain combines TRBV10-3 with TRBJ2-7; D possibly corresponds to TRBD1 (6 bases). The CDR3 DNA follows: TGTGCCATCAGTGAGTCACAGGGCCACGAGCAGTACTTC. The encoded protein is CAISESQGHEQYF.